This entry lists 5 T cell receptor beta chains sequenced from one sample in a study of blood T cell repertoires in COVID-19. Some clones are missing from TCRdb's copy, which holds only in-frame ones; the method was immunoSEQ multiplex PCR. The sample shows some 130,000 clones, around 73% of them seen only once. Material for sequencing was peripheral blood. The origin of the receptors is a man aged 55 to 70 who had recovered from COVID-19.

CDR3 in DNA: TGTGCCAGCAGCGTAGCGGCTAGCGGGAGAGGAACCGCAGATACGCAGTATTTT. Amino acids: CASSVAASGRGTADTQYF. This chain links TRBV9 with TRBJ2-3, with TRBD2 matching over 10 bases. Germline V CDR1 and CDR2: SGDLS, YYNGEE. The trim removed 0 bases at V and 4 bases at J, leaving 11 bases unmatched. This CDR3 has 18 residues.

This clone was seen a few times. The V call is TRBV19, the J call TRBJ2-6; unclear D gene. CDR1 is LNHDA and CDR2 is SQIVND in the germline V gene (reference sequence). V shed 5 bases and J shed 0 bases, with 11 bases lying between them. This CDR3 spans 16 amino acids. CDR3 protein: CASSVRSGSGANVLTF. In DNA, the CDR3 is TGTGCCAGTAGTGTGAGGAGTGGCTCTGGGGCCAACGTCCTGACTTTC.

The chain uses TRBV24-1 and TRBJ2-3; 16 bases are shared with TRBD2. The CDR3 totals 18 residues. The V gene end was trimmed by 4 bases and the J gene end by 5 bases; junction bases not matched to a gene: 8. Per germline, CDR1 KGHDR and CDR2 SFDVKD. The DNA for the CDR3 is TGTGCCACCAGTGACCCAGGGACTAGCGGGGGGGCAGAAGATACGCAGTATTTT. Its protein is CATSDPGTSGGAEDTQYF.

V is TRBV7-5 and J is TRBJ2-1; TRBD1 is taken as the D call from the table, unchecked against the DNA. TRBV7-5 represents a pseudogene. CDR3 length: 14 residues. Written as DNA, the CDR3 is TGTGCCAGAAGCTTAACAGGATCCTACAATGAGCAGTTCTTC. Its translation is CARSLTGSYNEQFF.

The chain carries TRBV11-1 and TRBJ2-2; 13 positions match TRBD2. There are 16 residues in the CDR3. Germline lookup yields CDR1 SGHAT and CDR2 FQDESV (reference sequence). V lost 5 bases to trimming and J lost 7 bases; unmatched junction nucleotides: 7. This CDR3 reads CASSPWTSGSGGELFF. The CDR3 coding sequence is TGTGCCAGCAGCCCCTGGACTAGCGGGAGTGGCGGGGAGCTGTTTTTT.